Described below is a single T cell receptor (beta chain) sequence and its context. Its antigen remains unidentified. Using immunoSEQ multiplex PCR, the repertoire was profiled, and TCRdb retains in-frame clones only, with some absent. The sample shows approximately 70,000 clones, roughly 89% of them seen only once. The germline CDR1 and CDR2 sequences are KGHDR and SFDVKD. The CDR3 runs to 14 residues. V was cut by 4 bases and J by 8 bases, with 16 bases left in between. The sample comes from a study of T cell responses to AZD1222 COVID-19 vaccine. General observations from the study: Donors in the cohort were predominantly white British and more often female, and clonal diversity was possibly underestimated. Spike-specific TCR breadth and depth went up after people got two AZD1222 doses. Among AZD1222 vaccinees, only 5 to 7 were seropositive at baseline.

The sequence was collected from an adult in good health. The chain combines TRBV24-1 with TRBJ1-1; D uncertain. Sample: peripheral blood, taken on day 0 of AZD1222 vaccination. The CDR3 sequence is CATSDPRTATEAFF. The CDR3 DNA reads TGTGCCACCAGTGACCCAAGGACCGCTACCGAAGCTTTCTTT.